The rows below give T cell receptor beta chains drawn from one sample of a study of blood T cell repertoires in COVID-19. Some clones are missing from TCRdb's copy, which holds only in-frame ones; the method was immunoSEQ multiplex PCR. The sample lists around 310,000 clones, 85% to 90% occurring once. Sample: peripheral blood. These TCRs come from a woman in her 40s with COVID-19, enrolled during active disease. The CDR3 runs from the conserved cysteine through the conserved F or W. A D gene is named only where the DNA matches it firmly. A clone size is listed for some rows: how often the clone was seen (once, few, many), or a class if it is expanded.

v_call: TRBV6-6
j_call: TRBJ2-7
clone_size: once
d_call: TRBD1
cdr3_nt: TGTGCCAGCAATGACAGGGGCCTGGGGACCTACGAGCAGTACTTC
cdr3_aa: CASNDRGLGTYEQYF

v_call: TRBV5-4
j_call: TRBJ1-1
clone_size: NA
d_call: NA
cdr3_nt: TGTGCCAGCAGCTGGGGGGGCCCCATGAACACTGAAGCTTTCTTT
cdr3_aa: CASSWGGPMNTEAFF

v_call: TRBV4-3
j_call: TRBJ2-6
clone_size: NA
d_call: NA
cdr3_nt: TGCGCCAGCAGCACGATCAGGGGTCGGGCCAACGTCCTGACTTTC
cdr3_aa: CASSTIRGRANVLTF

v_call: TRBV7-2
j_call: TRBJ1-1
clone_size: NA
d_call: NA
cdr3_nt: TGTGCCAGCAGCTTGCGCACGGGGGGGTTCACTGAAGCTTTCTTT
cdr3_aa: CASSLRTGGFTEAFF

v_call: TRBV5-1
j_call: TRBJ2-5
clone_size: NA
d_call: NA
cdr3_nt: TGCGCCAGCAGCTCCGGGGGGCTTCAAGAGACCCAGTACTTC
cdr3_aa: CASSSGGLQETQYF

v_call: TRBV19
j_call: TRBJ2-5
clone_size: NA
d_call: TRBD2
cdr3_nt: TGTGCCAGCCGGGACCCGGGGGGAGAGACCCAGTACTTC
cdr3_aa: CASRDPGGETQYF

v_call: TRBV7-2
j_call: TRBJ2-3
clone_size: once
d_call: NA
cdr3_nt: TGTGCCAGCCTCGGGGGTTTGGCAGATACGCAGTATTTT
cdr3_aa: CASLGGLADTQYF

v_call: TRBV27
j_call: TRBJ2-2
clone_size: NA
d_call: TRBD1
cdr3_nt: TGTGCCAGCAGTTCCCGGGACAGCCTGTTGTACTCCACCGGGGAGCTGTTTTTT
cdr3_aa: CASSSRDSLLYSTGELFF

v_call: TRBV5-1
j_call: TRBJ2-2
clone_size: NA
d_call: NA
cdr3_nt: TGCGCCAGCAGTCCAGGGATCAGACTTAACACCGGGGAGCTGTTTTTT
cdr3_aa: CASSPGIRLNTGELFF

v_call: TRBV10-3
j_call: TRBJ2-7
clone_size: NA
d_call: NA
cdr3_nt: TGTGCCATCAGTGAACAGCAGGGCTTTCGCAGATACGAGCAGTACTTC
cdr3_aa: CAISEQQGFRRYEQYF

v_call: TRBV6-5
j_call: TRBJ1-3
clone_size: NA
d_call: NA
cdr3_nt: TGTGCCAGCAGTTACTTCGGGGAGTTACCTGGAAACACCATATATTTT
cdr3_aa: CASSYFGELPGNTIYF

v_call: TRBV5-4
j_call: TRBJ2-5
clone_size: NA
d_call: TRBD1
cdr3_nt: TGTGCCAGCAGCAAGGGGGCCGGACAGGGTCAAGAGACCCAGTACTTC
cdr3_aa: CASSKGAGQGQETQYF

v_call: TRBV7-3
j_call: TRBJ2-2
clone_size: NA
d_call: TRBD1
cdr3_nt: TGTGCCAGCAGCTTAACCTTAGGGACAGGGACCGGGGAGCTGTTTTTT
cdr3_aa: CASSLTLGTGTGELFF

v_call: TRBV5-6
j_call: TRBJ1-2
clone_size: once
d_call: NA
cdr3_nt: TGTGCCAGCAGCCAATTGGGAGTTGGCACTAAAGGGTACGGCTACACCTTC
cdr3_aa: CASSQLGVGTKGYGYTF

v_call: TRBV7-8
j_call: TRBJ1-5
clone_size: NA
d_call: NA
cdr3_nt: TGTGCCAGCAGCTTAGTGGGAGGGGGTCAGCCCCAGCATTTT
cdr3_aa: CASSLVGGGQPQHF

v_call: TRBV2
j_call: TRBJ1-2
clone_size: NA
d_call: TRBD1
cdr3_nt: TGTGCCAGCAGTGCGACAGGGGGTAGTGGCTACACCTTC
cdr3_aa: CASSATGGSGYTF

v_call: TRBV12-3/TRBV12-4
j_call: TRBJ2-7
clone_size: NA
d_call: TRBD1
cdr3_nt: TGTGCCAGCAGTTTGGGACAGCTCTACGAGCAGTACTTC
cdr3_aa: CASSLGQLYEQYF

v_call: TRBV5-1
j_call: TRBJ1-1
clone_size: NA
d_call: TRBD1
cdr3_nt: TGCGCCAGCAGCTTGAGTAAAATGTTCGGGACAGGGGACACTGAAGCTTTCTTT
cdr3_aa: CASSLSKMFGTGDTEAFF

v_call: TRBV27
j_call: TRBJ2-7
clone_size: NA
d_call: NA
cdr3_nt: TGTGCCAGCAGTTCCCCGTTGGGTAGCGGCTCCTACGAGCAGTACTTC
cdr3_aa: CASSSPLGSGSYEQYF

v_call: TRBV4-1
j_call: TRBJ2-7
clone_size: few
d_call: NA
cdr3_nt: TGCGCCAGCAGCCAAGATCCGGGGAGCTCCTACGAGCAGTACTTC
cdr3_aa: CASSQDPGSSYEQYF

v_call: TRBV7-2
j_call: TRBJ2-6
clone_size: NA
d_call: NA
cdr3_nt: TGTGCCAGCAGTCCAGACTCTGGGGCCAACGTCCTGACTTTC
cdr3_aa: CASSPDSGANVLTF

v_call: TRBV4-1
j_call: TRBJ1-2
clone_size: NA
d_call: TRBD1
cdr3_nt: TGCGCCAGCAGCCAAGATGGTTCAGGGGGATCCTATGGCTACACCTTC
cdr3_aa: CASSQDGSGGSYGYTF

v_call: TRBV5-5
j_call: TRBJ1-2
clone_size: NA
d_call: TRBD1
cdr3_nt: TGTGCCAGCAGCTTGGAGATTTTTGGGGGACAGGGGACGAACTATGGCTACACCTTC
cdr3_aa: CASSLEIFGGQGTNYGYTF

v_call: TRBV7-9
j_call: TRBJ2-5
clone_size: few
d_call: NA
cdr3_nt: TGTGCCAGCAGATCCGGGACAACGCAAGAGACCCAGTACTTC
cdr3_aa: CASRSGTTQETQYF

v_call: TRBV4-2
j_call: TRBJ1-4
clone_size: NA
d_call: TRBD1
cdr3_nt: TGTGCCAGCAGCCAAGATTTAGGAGACAGGGTCGCAAAACTGTTTTTT
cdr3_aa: CASSQDLGDRVAKLFF

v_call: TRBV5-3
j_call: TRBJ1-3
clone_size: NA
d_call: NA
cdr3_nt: TGTGCCAGAAGCTTTCTGGACAGACCAAATTTT
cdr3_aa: CARSFLDRPNF

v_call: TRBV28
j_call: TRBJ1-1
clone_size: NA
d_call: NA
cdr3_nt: TGTGCCAGCAGTTTCCCCCTAACATCGAGAGGGGGCACTGAAGCTTTCTTT
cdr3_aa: CASSFPLTSRGGTEAFF

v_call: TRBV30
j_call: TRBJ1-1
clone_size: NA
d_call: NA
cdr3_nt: TGTGCCTGGACTACCCTGAACACTGAAGCTTTCTTT
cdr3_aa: CAWTTLNTEAFF